This TCR beta chain was found in a study of long-term antiretroviral therapy in people with HIV. Study as a whole: Sampling started about a decade before the 2015 immediate-ART recommendation. Study results and caveats: Controls had broader CDR3 length ranges than HIV repertoires did.

The V end lost 4 bases, the J end lost 1 base, and 8 bases lay between the germline ends. This CDR3 has 13 residues. Germline V gives CDR1 SGHNT, CDR2 YYREEE (reference sequence). The assay, immunoSEQ v3.0, was run at survey level. Assay used: immunoSEQ multiplex PCR; TCRdb lists only in-frame clones, some missing. The table lists about 28,000 clones, 75% to 90% of them singletons. Notes on this clone: The antigen remains unidentified.

Among participants with HIV, every one received treatment in the United States. V gene TRBV5-4 combines with J gene TRBJ1-1; D is unresolved. The material was unsorted PBMCs, obtained about 2.7 years after starting antiretroviral therapy. The TCR was taken from a young man with HIV. The CDR3 sequence: CASSPEWNTEAFF. DNA for the CDR3: TGTGCCAGCAGCCCAGAGTGGAACACTGAAGCTTTCTTT.